This entry lists 24 T cell receptor beta chains sequenced from one sample in a study of control samples from healthy donors and cancer patients. Clones were sequenced by immunoSEQ multiplex PCR, and TCRdb holds only the in-frame ones, with some missing. The sample gives more than 95,000 clones, approximately 92% of which show up once; approximately 1% is in the top ten. The specimen sequenced was PBMCs. The source is a woman in her forties or fifties with colorectal cancer.

The chain recombines TRBV18 with TRBJ2-1; 8 bases map to TRBD1. V gave up 6 bases and J gave up 4 bases; unmatched junction bases: 8. Germline V CDR1 and CDR2: KGHSH, LQKENI. This CDR3 is 15 amino acids long. The CDR3 region has the DNA TGTGCCAGCTCGCAGGGGCAGGGGGCTTACAATGAGCAGTTCTTC. It codes for CASSQGQGAYNEQFF.

The chain links TRBV28 to TRBJ2-3; maybe TRBD1 (6 bases). V lost 3 bases and J lost 4, with 17 bases in between. The CDR3 is made up of 16 amino acids. The germline gives CDR1 MDHEN, CDR2 SYDVKM. CDR3 coding DNA: TGTGCCAGCAGTTTTGGGGGCCCTAAAGCGGCAGATACGCAGTATTTT. Amino acids: CASSFGGPKAADTQYF.

The CDR3 DNA sequence: TGTGCCAGCAGCCTTCATACGAACACCGGGGAGCTGTTTTTT. Encoded protein: CASSLHTNTGELFF. The J gene is TRBJ2-2, the V gene TRBV27; D gene unclear. Deletions cut 6 bases from V and 0 bases from J, with 8 bases between. Germline V gene lookup returns CDR1 MNHEY and CDR2 SMNVEV (reference sequence). This CDR3 is 14 amino acids long.

The chain uses TRBV9 and TRBJ2-1, with no clear D. Germline V gives CDR1 SGDLS, CDR2 YYNGEE. V lost 0 bases to trimming and J lost 2 bases, with 9 bases between them. This CDR3 comprises 15 residues. DNA for the CDR3: TGTGCCAGCAGCGTAGTCGCTTCCGCCTACAATGAGCAGTTCTTC. Its protein product is CASSVVASAYNEQFF.

The V gene is TRBV5-1, the J gene TRBJ2-7; 10 nucleotides line up with TRBD1. The CDR3 is made up of 15 amino acids. The V gene end was trimmed by 3 bases and the J gene end by 3 bases; junction bases not matched to a gene: 6. The V gene's germline CDR1 is SGHRS and CDR2 YFSETQ. The CDR3 spells CASSWGQGIDYEQYF. The DNA for the CDR3 is TGCGCCAGCAGCTGGGGACAGGGGATAGACTACGAGCAGTACTTC. The full variable domain, completed using reference TRBV5-1 and TRBJ2-7, is KAGVTQTPRYLIKTRGQQVTLSCSPISGHRSVSWYQQTPGQGLQFLFEYFSETQRNKGNFPGRFSGRQFSNSRSEMNVSTLELGDSALYLCASSWGQGIDYEQYFGPGTRLTVT.

J is TRBJ2-1 and V is TRBV27; the match to TRBD2 covers 13 bases. V shed 6 bases and J 1 base; nucleotides not matched to a gene: 3. The V gene's germline CDR1 is MNHEY and CDR2 SMNVEV (reference sequence). The CDR3 contains 16 residues. The CDR3 DNA reads TGTGCCAGCAGCCCGGGACTAGCGGGATCCTACAATGAGCAGTTCTTC. Its translation is CASSPGLAGSYNEQFF.

The rearrangement joins TRBV18 to TRBJ2-5, with D perhaps TRBD2 (5 bases). Germline V gene lookup returns CDR1 KGHSH and CDR2 LQKENI. V was clipped by 6 bases and J by 2 bases, with 10 bases between them. The CDR3 sequence is 13 residues long. The CDR3 DNA is TGTGCCAGCTCCCCCGAGCGGCAAGAGACCCAGTACTTC. This encodes CASSPERQETQYF.

The V gene is TRBV5-8, the J gene TRBJ2-7; D gene unclear. The CDR3 has 13 residues. CDR1 SGHTS and CDR2 YDEGEE come from the germline V gene. With 2 bases removed from V and 2 bases from J, the gap between germline ends came to 8 bases. CDR3: CASSFDRTYEQYF. The CDR3 DNA follows: TGTGCCAGCAGCTTTGACCGAACCTACGAGCAGTACTTC.

This chain uses TRBV18 with TRBJ1-4; D may be TRBD1 (5 bases). Trimming removed 3 bases at V and 8 bases at J, with 10 bases between. Germline loops: CDR1 KGHSH, CDR2 LQKENI. CDR3 length equals 13 residues. CDR3 nucleotide sequence: TGTGCCAGCTCACCCGCAGGGTCGGAAAAACTGTTTTTT. Amino acids: CASSPAGSEKLFF.

The chain employs TRBV2 and TRBJ1-4, with 7 bases matching TRBD1. This CDR3 contains 20 residues. Germline V gives CDR1 SNHLY, CDR2 FYNNEI. The ends lost 3 bases at V and 0 bases at J; junction bases unmatched: 16. CDR3 coding DNA: TGTGCCAGCAGTGATTACCCCGCGGGACAGAGGAGAACAACTAATGAAAAACTGTTTTTT. Its translation is CASSDYPAGQRRTTNEKLFF. The full variable domain, completed using reference TRBV2 and TRBJ1-4, is EPEVTQTPSHQVTQMGQEVILRCVPISNHLYFYWYRQILGQKVEFLVSFYNNEISEKSEIFDDQFSVERPDGSNFTLKIRSTKLEDSAMYFCASSDYPAGQRRTTNEKLFFGSGTQLSVL.

The chain combines TRBV30 with TRBJ1-4; D unresolved. The CDR3 is 15 residues long. The V gene lost 0 bases and the J gene lost 2 bases, with 10 bases spanning the gap. The germline CDR1 and CDR2 sequences are GTSNPN and SVGIG (reference sequence). The chain's CDR3 is CAWSVRGSTNEKLFF. The CDR3 DNA sequence: TGTGCCTGGAGTGTACGAGGGAGTACTAATGAAAAACTGTTTTTT.

There are a few counts of this clone. CDR3 amino acids: CASSRDRGGQETQYF. The CDR3 DNA is TGTGCCAGCAGCCGGGACAGGGGTGGACAAGAGACCCAGTACTTC. This rearrangement joins TRBV7-7 to TRBJ2-5; 10 nucleotides agree with TRBD1. V shed 5 bases and J 2 bases; nucleotides not matched to a gene: 5. There are 15 residues in the CDR3. CDR1 and CDR2 (germline): SSHAT, FNYEAQ (reference sequence).

J is TRBJ2-5 and V is TRBV5-6, with 7 bases that match TRBD2. The V and J ends lost 3 bases and 2 bases, in that order; junction bases with no gene match: 10. CDR3 length: 16 residues. CDR1 is SGHDT, CDR2 YYEEEE, per germline. The CDR3 is CASSYRMASGQETQYF. The CDR3 DNA follows: TGTGCCAGCAGCTATAGGATGGCTAGCGGACAAGAGACCCAGTACTTC.

The rearrangement links TRBV28 to TRBJ2-5, with TRBD1 identical over 9 bases. The CDR3 runs 16 residues. The trim removed 5 bases at V and 4 bases at J, leaving 11 bases unmatched. Per the germline V gene, CDR1 is MDHEN and CDR2 is SYDVKM. This CDR3 reads CASSTQTGGRGETQYF. The CDR3 DNA is TGTGCCAGCAGTACCCAAACAGGGGGCCGAGGAGAGACCCAGTACTTC.

The chain links TRBV30 to TRBJ1-5; D gene ambiguous. Germline V gives CDR1 GTSNPN, CDR2 SVGIG (reference sequence). The CDR3 length is 13 residues. V shed 2 bases and J shed 4 bases, with 9 bases lying between them. The DNA of the CDR3 is TGTGCCTGGAGTAACGGGAATAATCAGCCCCAGCATTTT. Its protein product is CAWSNGNNQPQHF.

The V gene is TRBV5-6, the J gene TRBJ1-2; D not certain. The CDR3 covers 15 residues. From germline, CDR1 is SGHDT and CDR2 YYEEEE. V was shortened by 0 bases and J by 4 bases, with 13 bases between the two germline ends. The CDR3 coding sequence is TGTGCCAGCAGCTTGGGGCGGGGAGGGAGCTATGGCTACACCTTC. It codes for CASSLGRGGSYGYTF.

The V call is TRBV10-3, the J call TRBJ2-7, with 8 bases fitting TRBD2. V was pared by 2 bases and J by 9 bases, with 12 bases of the junction left unmatched. The CDR3 loop spans 15 amino acids. Per germline, CDR1 ENHRY and CDR2 SYGVKD. CDR3 in DNA: TGTGCCATCAGTGAGGCGGGGGGCGGCTTTCTCTCGCAGTACTTC. Amino acid sequence: CAISEAGGGFLSQYF.

CDR3 region: CSVGGFGNQPQHF. CDR3 nucleotides: TGCAGCGTTGGGGGTTTCGGCAATCAGCCCCAGCATTTT. V and J are TRBV29-1 and TRBJ1-5; D gene unclear. The CDR3 spans 13 residues. From germline, CDR1 is SQVTM and CDR2 ANQGSEA. V gave up 4 bases and J gave up 2 bases, with 9 bases separating them. The full variable domain, in which reference TRBV29-1 and TRBJ1-5 provide the parts outside the CDR3, is SAVISQKPSRDICQRGTSLTIQCQVDSQVTMMFWYRQQPGQSLTLIATANQGSEATYESGFVIDKFPISRPNLTFSTLTVSNMSPEDSSIYLCSVGGFGNQPQHFGDGTRLSIL.

The rearrangement joins TRBV5-4 to TRBJ1-4, with D possibly matching TRBD1 (6 bases). V dropped 4 bases and J dropped 2 bases, with 9 bases sitting between them. CDR3 size: 14 residues. The germline CDR1 and CDR2 sequences are SGHNT and YYREEE (reference sequence). This chain's CDR3 is CASSPDRTNEKLFF. In DNA, the CDR3 is TGTGCCAGCAGCCCTGACAGGACTAATGAAAAACTGTTTTTT. The full variable domain, with the rest looked up from reference TRBV5-4 and TRBJ1-4, is ETGVTQSPTHLIKTRGQQVTLRCSSQSGHNTVSWYQQALGQGPQFIFQYYREEENGRGNFPPRFSGLQFPNYSSELNVNALELDDSALYLCASSPDRTNEKLFFGSGTQLSVL.

The chain joins TRBV16 to TRBJ1-2; maybe TRBD1 (5 bases). CDR1 is KGHSY and CDR2 is FQNENV in the germline V gene. The CDR3 spans 14 residues. Trimming took off 0 bases at V and 11 bases at J, with 16 bases between the two ends. This CDR3 is CASSQSRDGSLYTF. The DNA of the CDR3 is TGTGCCAGCAGCCAATCAAGGGACGGCTCGCTATACACCTTC.

The V and J genes are TRBV29-1 and TRBJ1-2; D remains ambiguous. The CDR3 runs to 14 residues. CDR1 SQVTM and CDR2 ANQGSEA come from the germline V gene. V gave up 7 bases and J gave up 5 bases, with 20 bases separating them. The CDR3 bases are TGCAGCGGCTGGGTCCCTGAAAAACCATATGGCTACACCTTC. This gives the protein CSGWVPEKPYGYTF.

Only one count was recorded for this clone. J is TRBJ1-1 and V is TRBV21-1; the table names TRBD1, a call not compared with the DNA. TRBV21-1 is a listed pseudogene. The CDR3 runs to 15 residues. The CDR3 bases are TGTGCCAGCAGCAAAGATCAGACAGAGAACACTGAAGCTTTCTTT. Amino acid sequence: CASSKDQTENTEAFF.

V is TRBV6-5 and J is TRBJ2-1; tentatively, D is TRBD2 (5 bases). CDR3 length: 16 amino acids. The germline V gene encodes CDR1 MNHEY and CDR2 SVGAGI. The germline V and J ends were trimmed by 0 bases and 2 bases, with 11 bases remaining between them. CDR3 in amino acids: CASSYSTGSPYNEQFF. The DNA for the CDR3 is TGTGCCAGCAGTTACTCGACGGGATCCCCCTACAATGAGCAGTTCTTC.

The chain recombines TRBV7-8 with TRBJ1-1; 9 bases line up with TRBD1. This CDR3 is 16 amino acids long. V was clipped by 5 bases and J by 4 bases; unmatched bases: 11. Germline loops: CDR1 SGHVS, CDR2 FQNEAQ. CDR3 coding DNA: TGTGCCAGCAGCCCTACGGGGGGACAGGGTGGCACTGAAGCTTTCTTT. As protein: CASSPTGGQGGTEAFF.